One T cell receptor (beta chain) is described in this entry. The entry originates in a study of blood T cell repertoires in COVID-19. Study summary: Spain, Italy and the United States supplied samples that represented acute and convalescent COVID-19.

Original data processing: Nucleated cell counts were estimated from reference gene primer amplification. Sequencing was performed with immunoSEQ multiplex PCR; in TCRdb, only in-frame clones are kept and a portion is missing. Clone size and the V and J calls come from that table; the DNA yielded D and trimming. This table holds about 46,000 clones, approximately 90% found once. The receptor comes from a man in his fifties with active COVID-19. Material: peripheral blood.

This CDR3 reads CAISESRQGGYTF. The CDR3 nucleotides are TGTGCCATCAGTGAGTCGAGGCAGGGTGGCTACACCTTC. V is TRBV10-3 and J is TRBJ1-2; a weak D match, TRBD1 (5 bases). The CDR3 extends over 13 amino acids. Germline V gene data show CDR1 as ENHRY and CDR2 as SYGVKD. V gave up 0 bases and J gave up 7 bases, with 9 bases separating them.